A selection of T cell receptor beta chains follows, all from one sample in a study of T cells after posttransplantation cyclophosphamide. Produced via immunoSEQ multiplex PCR; TCRdb's table is partial and in-frame only. The sample yields around 12,000 clones, without any singletons. The sequences come from PBMCs, collected after allogeneic stem cell transplant with posttransplant cyclophosphamide. The receptors shown here come from a female patient in her thirties or forties who received an allogeneic stem cell transplant from an unrelated donor, was CMV-positive, and had acute GVHD only. The graft donor may account for some of the T cells. Both conserved end residues are part of each CDR3. Each record gives: CDR3 protein, V gene, J gene.

cdr3_aa: CASSLTSGHLSYNEQFF
v_call: TRBV5-1
j_call: TRBJ2-1

cdr3_aa: CATLGGPSTDTQYF
v_call: TRBV28
j_call: TRBJ2-3

cdr3_aa: CASSKTGGGGYGYTF
v_call: TRBV27
j_call: TRBJ1-2

cdr3_aa: CAISEETPNTEAFF
v_call: TRBV10-3
j_call: TRBJ1-1

cdr3_aa: CASSLPLTPPGNTIYF
v_call: TRBV7-3
j_call: TRBJ1-3